This is a list of T cell receptor beta chains from one sample in a study of cytotoxic CD8 clonotypes in ibrutinib-treated CLL. Profiling relied on immunoSEQ multiplex PCR, and the TCRdb table lists in-frame clones only, not all of them. The repertoire holds more than 45,000 clones, with 75% to 90% as singletons. This material consisted of PBMCs, taken after 24 months of ibrutinib treatment. The receptors stem from a human donor with chronic lymphocytic leukemia. Both conserved end residues are part of each CDR3. The D gene is left open where the match is weak. Size is omitted from some rows. Given values are once, few, many or a class for expanded clones.

d_call	cdr3_length	v_call	clone_size	j_call	cdr3_aa	cdr3_nt
.	15	TRBV2	.	TRBJ2-7	CASRSPRDSLYEQYF	TGTGCCAGCAGATCACCCCGGGACTCATTATACGAGCAGTACTTC
TRBD2	17	TRBV10-3	.	TRBJ2-5	CAISESGAGVGQETQYF	TGTGCCATCAGTGAGTCGGGCGCGGGAGTAGGACAAGAGACCCAGTACTTC
.	14	TRBV30	.	TRBJ2-7	CAWSSPAPSGEQYF	TGTGCCTGGAGTTCGCCAGCGCCCTCGGGCGAGCAGTACTTC
.	12	TRBV7-2	once	TRBJ2-1	CASSLVAREQFF	TGTGCCAGCAGCTTAGTTGCCAGGGAGCAGTTCTTC
TRBD1	15	TRBV25-1	.	TRBJ1-2	CASSGAPQGTYGYTF	TGTGCCAGCAGTGGGGCTCCACAGGGGACGTATGGCTACACCTTC
.	14	TRBV9	few	TRBJ2-5	CASSTWASAETQYF	TGTGCCAGCAGCACGTGGGCAAGCGCGGAGACCCAGTACTTC
.	14	TRBV6-6	.	TRBJ2-5	CASSQISARETQYF	TGTGCCAGCAGCCAAATATCCGCCCGAGAGACCCAGTACTTC
.	13	TRBV10-1	.	TRBJ1-1	CASSEAGVTEAFF	TGCGCCAGCAGTGAGGCGGGGGTAACTGAAGCTTTCTTT
.	16	TRBV6-5	.	TRBJ1-1	CASSFPPGGLNTEAFF	TGTGCCAGCAGTTTCCCCCCCGGAGGCTTGAACACTGAAGCTTTCTTT
.	14	TRBV7-8	many	TRBJ2-1	CASRETGWQNEQFF	TGTGCCAGCAGAGAAACAGGGTGGCAGAATGAGCAGTTCTTC
.	12	TRBV29-1	.	TRBJ2-1	CSAAAAYNEQFF	TGCAGCGCCGCGGCGGCGTACAATGAGCAGTTCTTC
TRBD1	15	TRBV9	.	TRBJ2-5	CASSVEGDRQETQYF	TGTGCCAGCAGCGTAGAAGGGGACAGACAAGAGACCCAGTACTTC
.	13	TRBV5-6	.	TRBJ2-2	CASSPRALGELFF	TGTGCCAGCAGCCCCCGTGCACTCGGGGAGCTGTTTTTT
.	14	TRBV30	few	TRBJ2-7	CAWIHPGISYEQYF	TGTGCCTGGATCCACCCTGGGATCTCCTACGAGCAGTACTTC
.	15	TRBV5-4	.	TRBJ2-5	CASSFTTGSQETQYF	TGTGCCAGCAGCTTTACGACAGGATCCCAAGAGACCCAGTACTTC
.	16	TRBV2	.	TRBJ1-5	CASSEAYGSFDQPQHF	TGTGCCAGCAGTGAAGCTTACGGGAGCTTTGATCAGCCCCAGCATTTT
TRBD1	15	TRBV9	.	TRBJ1-1	CASSRRTGGGTEAFF	TGTGCCAGCAGCCGGAGGACAGGGGGAGGTACTGAAGCTTTCTTT
.	14	TRBV29-1	.	TRBJ1-2	CSAEDRAANYGYTF	TGCAGCGCAGAGGACAGAGCGGCTAACTATGGCTACACCTTC
TRBD1	15	TRBV25-1	.	TRBJ2-3	CASSAGQGGPDTQYF	TGTGCCAGCAGTGCCGGACAGGGGGGACCAGATACGCAGTATTTT
.	13	TRBV18	.	TRBJ2-3	CASSPVNTDTQYF	TGTGCCAGCTCACCAGTTAACACAGATACGCAGTATTTT